Sequencing of this T cell receptor (beta chain) was carried out in a study of glioma-infiltrating T cells. Study conclusions and caveats: Above-expected tissue-blood divergence occurred in all gliomas, most in low-grade ones.

Using RNA template, CDR3s of TCR alpha and beta were amplified with iRepertoire arm-PCR. Tissue mRNA or PBMC total RNA, roughly 90-450 ng, went into one-step reverse transcription and amplification. TCRdb recomputed calls from the multiplex PCR reads with MiXCR, one row per CDR3 protein. Here the sample spans fewer than 200,000 distinct CDR3 sequences, more than 25% being singletons. The germline V gene encodes CDR1 SGHVS and CDR2 FNYEAQ. The CDR3 has 21 residues. Trimming cost V 0 bases and J 12 bases, with 36 bases left between them. Concerning this clonotype: What it binds is not known.

The chain uses TRBV7-6 and TRBJ2-1, with a weak D call TRBD1 (6 bases). What was sequenced was glioma tissue, nonneoplastic brain tissue, or PBMCs (not recorded which). The sequence was collected from a human donor with low-grade glioma or glioblastoma, undergoing nonglioma brain surgery, or in good health (not recorded which). CDR3: CASSLADYEGQLDITQETQFF. CDR3 coding DNA: TGTGCCAGCAGCTTAGCCGACTACGAAGGACAGCTCGATATCACCCAAGAGACGCAGTTCTTC.